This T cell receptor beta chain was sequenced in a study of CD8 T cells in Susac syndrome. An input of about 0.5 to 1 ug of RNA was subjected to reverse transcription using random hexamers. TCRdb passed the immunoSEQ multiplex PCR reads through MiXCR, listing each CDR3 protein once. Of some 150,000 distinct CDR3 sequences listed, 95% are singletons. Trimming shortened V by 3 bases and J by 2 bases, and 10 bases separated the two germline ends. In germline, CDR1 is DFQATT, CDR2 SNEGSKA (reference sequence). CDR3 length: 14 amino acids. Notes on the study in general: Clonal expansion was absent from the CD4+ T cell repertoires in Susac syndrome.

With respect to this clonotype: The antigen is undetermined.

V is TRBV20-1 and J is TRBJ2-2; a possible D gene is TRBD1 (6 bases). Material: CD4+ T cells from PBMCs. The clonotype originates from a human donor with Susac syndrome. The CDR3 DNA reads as TGCAGTGCTAGTCACAGGGTCAACACCGGGGAGCTGTTTTTT. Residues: CSASHRVNTGELFF.